Detailed here is one T cell receptor beta chain. Its antigen is unknown. The entry originates in a study of untreated major depressive disorder. General study results and limits: TRBV05-01 (Vbeta 5.1) usage was higher in CD4+ T cells of depressed patients than controls.

CDR1 and CDR2 (germline): LGHNA, YNFKEQ. CDR3 length: 16 residues. V was cut by 1 base and J by 0 bases, with 11 bases left in between. Sequencing used immunoSEQ multiplex PCR; TCRdb keeps in-frame clones, though not all of them. The sample consists of 10,000 to 15,000 clones, about 93% of them appearing once. The receptor's source is a man aged 30 to 39 with major depressive disorder. V is TRBV4-2 and J is TRBJ2-3; D is tentatively TRBD1 or TRBD2 (5 bases each). Sequencing input: CD4+ T cells from PBMCs. CDR3 protein: CASSQAGPDSTDTQYF. CDR3 sequence (DNA): TGTGCCAGCAGCCAAGCGGGGCCCGATAGCACAGATACGCAGTATTTT.